Below, 20 T cell receptor beta chains from the same sample are listed, as sequenced in a study of shared T cell receptors in the human thymus (TCRdb year 2021). Receptor libraries were prepared by the immunoSEQ multiplex PCR assay. Entries here come from immuneACCESS through TCRdb and include only in-frame sequences with V and J called. Some clones fail to appear in such tables; in the studies checked, an unresolved V gene covers under half of the shortfall, and the cause of the remainder is unknown. The sample includes hundreds of thousands of clones, with over 75% observed a single time. Together, the top ten hold over 0.008% of the sample. The sample was also reused in another study, on human thymus T cells.

The sequenced material came from thymocytes. The receptors stem from a girl under three years old with a congenital heart defect. Donor details come from another sample of the same person, matched by shared clones.

This chain links TRBV6-5 with TRBJ2-3; D gene uncertain. Trimming took 0 bases from V and 3 from J, leaving 10 bases between them. The CDR3 totals 15 residues. The germline gives CDR1 MNHEY, CDR2 SVGAGI. In DNA, the CDR3 is TGTGCCAGCAGTTACTCTTATATTCCTACAGATACGCAGTATTTT. As protein: CASSYSYIPTDTQYF.

V gene TRBV20-1 combines with J gene TRBJ1-2; unclear D gene. Trimming removed 3 bases from V and 6 bases from J, with 8 bases in between. Germline values: CDR1 DFQATT, CDR2 SNEGSKA (reference sequence). The CDR3 has 11 residues. The CDR3, as DNA: TGCAGTGCTAGCCTCGGGGATGGCTACACCTTC. Translated: CSASLGDGYTF.

The genes are TRBV19 and TRBJ1-6, with D maybe TRBD1 (5 bases). Germline V gene lookup returns CDR1 LNHDA and CDR2 SQIVND (reference sequence). V gave up 3 bases and J gave up 11 bases, with 14 bases separating them. This CDR3 region has 14 residues. CDR3 in amino acids: CASSMGQGFPPLHF. In nucleotides, the CDR3 is TGTGCCAGTAGTATGGGGCAGGGCTTTCCACCCCTCCACTTT. Full variable domain (missing parts from reference TRBV19 and TRBJ1-6): DGGITQSPKYLFRKEGQNVTLSCEQNLNHDAMYWYRQDPGQGLRLIYYSQIVNDFQKGDIAEGYSVSREKKESFPLTVTSAQKNPTAFYLCASSMGQGFPPLHFGNGTRLTVT.

The CDR3 DNA reads TGTGCCAGCAGTCACTATAGCGGGGACCGATACGAGCAGTACTTC. Translating gives CASSHYSGDRYEQYF. The rearrangement links TRBV6-1 to TRBJ2-7, with 8 bases matching TRBD2. This CDR3 is built from 15 residues. V shed 5 bases and J 4 bases; nucleotides not matched to a gene: 10. Germline CDR1 and CDR2: MNHNS and SASEGT.

This rearrangement joins TRBV28 to TRBJ1-5; TRBD1 might be the D (6 bases). The germline V gene encodes CDR1 MDHEN and CDR2 SYDVKM. Between the trimmed V and J ends, which lost 6 bases and 2 bases, there was a span of 23 bases. The CDR3 length is 18 residues. CDR3 sequence reads: CASSFSQPPGEGNQPQHF. The CDR3, as DNA: TGTGCCAGCAGCTTCTCCCAACCTCCAGGGGAAGGCAATCAGCCCCAGCATTTT.

This clone was observed a few times. Mismatch with germline at one junction end may stem from a read error. V and J are TRBV4-1 and TRBJ2-7; 7 bases are a match to TRBD1. Germline lookup yields CDR1 MGHRA and CDR2 YSYEKL. The CDR3 is 19 amino acids. The CDR3 sequence is CASSKDIPLQGSSSYEQYF. The CDR3 DNA follows: TGCGCCAGCAGCAAAGATATCCCCTTACAGGGGTCGAGCTCCTACGAGCAGTACTTC.

This rearrangement joins TRBV7-4 to TRBJ2-2, with 16 bases matching TRBD2. CDR1 is SGHVT and CDR2 is SQSDAQ in the germline V gene. The CDR3 loop spans 19 amino acids. After removal of 5 bases from V and 3 bases from J, the junction contained 9 bases not matched to a gene. This CDR3 reads CASSVEGLAGGKYTGELFF. CDR3 sequence (DNA): TGTGCCAGCAGCGTAGAGGGACTAGCGGGGGGGAAATACACCGGGGAGCTGTTTTTT.

The gene calls are TRBV18 and TRBJ1-2, with 7 bases matching TRBD1. Germline V gene lookup returns CDR1 KGHSH and CDR2 LQKENI. J gave up 4 bases and V 6 bases, and 8 bases lay outside the gene matches. The CDR3 totals 14 residues. The CDR3 bases are TGTGCCAGCTCCCCGGGACAGCGCTCCTATGGCTACACCTTC. Its protein product is CASSPGQRSYGYTF.

The chain has TRBV5-8 and TRBJ2-1; the D gene is possibly TRBD2 (5 bases). Germline V gene lookup returns CDR1 SGHTS and CDR2 YDEGEE. Trimming pared 3 bases from V and 5 bases from J, leaving 18 bases between. The CDR3 length is 16 residues. CDR3 protein: CASSSHAFQRDNEQFF. CDR3 sequence (DNA): TGTGCCAGCAGCTCTCACGCATTCCAGAGGGACAATGAGCAGTTCTTC.

The chain joins TRBV5-1 to TRBJ2-5; D remains unclear. Trimming shortened V by 3 bases and J by 0 bases, and 9 bases separated the two germline ends. The CDR3 contains 14 residues. Germline assignment: CDR1 SGHRS and CDR2 YFSETQ. In DNA form, the CDR3 reads TGCGCCAGCAGCTCCAACCGGTACCAAGAGACCCAGTACTTC. Translating gives CASSSNRYQETQYF.

The V call is TRBV14, the J call TRBJ2-2; the D gene is possibly TRBD1 (7 bases). CDR1 and CDR2 (germline): SGHDN, FVKESK. The CDR3 has 18 amino acids. Trimming cost V 1 base and J 0 bases, with 15 bases left between them. The CDR3 sequence: CASSQGQSRGANTGELFF. In DNA form, the CDR3 reads TGTGCCAGCAGCCAAGGGCAGAGCAGGGGGGCGAACACCGGGGAGCTGTTTTTT.

CDR3 nucleotide sequence: TGTGCCAGCAGCTTCGCGGACAGGGGGCTCGGGACTGACTACGAGCAGTACTTC. It is translated as CASSFADRGLGTDYEQYF. V usage is TRBV7-6 and J usage is TRBJ2-7, with 11 bases aligning to TRBD1. Germline lookup yields CDR1 SGHVS and CDR2 FNYEAQ. The CDR3 contains 18 residues. After removal of 3 bases from V and 3 bases from J, the junction contained 13 bases not matched to a gene.

The chain is built from TRBV6-1 and TRBJ2-7; 7 bases are shared with TRBD1. The CDR3 covers 17 residues. Germline V gives CDR1 MNHNS, CDR2 SASEGT. The V segment lost 3 bases and the J segment 6 bases; nucleotides outside the gene matches: 17. The DNA of the CDR3 is TGTGCCAGCAGTGACCTCACAATGACAGGGTTCGGTTGCGAGCAGTACTTC. Residues: CASSDLTMTGFGCEQYF.

CDR3 sequence: CASSEAGNTEAFF. DNA for the CDR3: TGTGCCAGCAGTGAAGCTGGCAACACTGAAGCTTTCTTT. The J gene is TRBJ1-1, the V gene TRBV6-1, with no clear D. Per the germline V gene, CDR1 is MNHNS and CDR2 is SASEGT. Trimming took off 0 bases at V and 2 bases at J, with 4 bases between the two ends. The CDR3 is 13 residues long.

The V and J genes are TRBV11-2 and TRBJ1-1; D gene uncertain. The germline V gene encodes CDR1 SGHAT and CDR2 FQNNGV. V was clipped by 5 bases and J by 9 bases, with 10 bases between them. The CDR3 sequence is 11 residues long. The DNA for the CDR3 is TGTGCCAGCAGCCGCGGCGCTCAAGCTTTCTTT. It specifies CASSRGAQAFF.

The rearrangement links TRBV5-5 to TRBJ1-1, with 7 bases aligning to TRBD1. The CDR3 runs 16 residues. V was pared by 0 bases and J by 5 bases, with 10 bases of the junction left unmatched. The germline V gene has CDR1 SGHKS and CDR2 YYEKEE (reference sequence). The chain's CDR3 is CASSLGHDRVGTEAFF. Written as DNA, the CDR3 is TGTGCCAGCAGCTTGGGCCATGACAGGGTGGGTACTGAAGCTTTCTTT.

The chain joins TRBV28 to TRBJ2-7, with 10 bases aligning to TRBD1. The CDR3 runs to 15 residues. V lost 3 bases and J lost 5; bases outside the gene matches: 7. Per germline, CDR1 MDHEN and CDR2 SYDVKM. The CDR3 DNA follows: TGTGCCAGCAGTTTGGTCGACAGGGGGCAAAACGAGCAGTACTTC. Protein: CASSLVDRGQNEQYF.

There are a few counts of this clone. The rearrangement links TRBV11-2 to TRBJ1-2, with a weak D call TRBD1 (5 bases). The CDR3 has 13 residues. Germline V lookup: CDR1 SGHAT, CDR2 FQNNGV. Trimming left V 5 bases short and J 4 bases short, with 11 bases between. The CDR3 DNA sequence: TGTGCCAGCAGCCCGGACAAATTCTATGGCTACACCTTC. It encodes CASSPDKFYGYTF.

This clone was seen a single time. CDR3 residues: CASSYSVGREEKLFF. For the CDR3, the DNA is TGTGCCAGCAGTTACTCGGTAGGAAGGGAGGAAAAACTGTTTTTT. This chain uses TRBV6-7 with TRBJ1-4; D remains unclear. TRBV6-7 is classed as an ORF, of uncertain function. V was cut by 0 bases and J by 8 bases, with 13 bases left in between. This CDR3 is 15 amino acids long.

This chain connects TRBV2 to TRBJ1-5; D ambiguous. From germline, CDR1 is SNHLY and CDR2 FYNNEI. Between the trimmed V and J ends, which lost 8 bases and 11 bases, there was a span of 13 bases. The CDR3 extends over 11 amino acids. Here the CDR3 reads CASGGESAQHF. The CDR3 DNA is TGTGCCAGCGGAGGCGAGTCAGCCCAGCATTTT.